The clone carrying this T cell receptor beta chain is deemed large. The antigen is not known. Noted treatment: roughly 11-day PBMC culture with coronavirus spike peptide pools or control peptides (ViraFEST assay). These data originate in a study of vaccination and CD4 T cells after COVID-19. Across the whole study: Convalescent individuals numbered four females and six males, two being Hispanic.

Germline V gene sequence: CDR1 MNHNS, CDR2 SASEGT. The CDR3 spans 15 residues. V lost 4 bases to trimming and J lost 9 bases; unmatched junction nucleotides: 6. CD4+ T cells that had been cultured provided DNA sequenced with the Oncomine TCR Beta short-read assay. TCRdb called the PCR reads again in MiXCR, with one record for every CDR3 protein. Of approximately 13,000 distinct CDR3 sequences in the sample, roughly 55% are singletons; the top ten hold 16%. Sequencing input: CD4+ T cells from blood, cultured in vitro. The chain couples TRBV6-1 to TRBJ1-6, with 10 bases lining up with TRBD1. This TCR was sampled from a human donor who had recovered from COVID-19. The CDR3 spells CASSGDRGFSSPLHF. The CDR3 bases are TGTGCCAGCAGTGGGGACAGGGGATTCTCTTCACCCCTCCACTTT.